Sequencing of this TCR beta chain was carried out in a study of T cell responses to AZD1222 COVID-19 vaccine. Study-wide findings and caveats: Spike-spanning, vaccine-associated CD4 TCRs were dominant at 160-218 and 743-854. It was only after the peak T cell response that any repertoires were sampled. The study identified only a handful of AZD1222 recipients as seropositive at baseline.

A word on this clone: Its antigen is still unknown.

Repertoires were generated with immunoSEQ multiplex PCR, while TCRdb's copy carries only in-frame clones and drops some. The sample has around 160,000 clones; approximately 94% are singletons. CDR1 is MNHEY, CDR2 SMNVEV, per germline (reference sequence). The V end lost 5 bases, the J end lost 4 bases, and 11 bases lay between the germline ends. There are 13 residues in the CDR3. This sequence originates from an adult in good health. The V and J genes are TRBV27 and TRBJ1-1; D is uncertain. The input for sequencing was peripheral blood, taken on day 0 of AZD1222 vaccination. CDR3 in DNA: TGTGCCAGCAGTCCCACCTCGGGCACTGAAGCTTTCTTT. The encoded protein is CASSPTSGTEAFF.